This T cell receptor beta chain was sequenced during a study of blood T cell repertoires in COVID-19. Study background: Samples came from the United States, Italy and Spain, spanning acute and convalescent COVID-19. PBMCs, B-cell-depleted T cells, or T cells provided the cDNA or gDNA that made up the material.

In the original analysis: Amplifying reference gene primers gave estimates of nucleated cell counts. Generated by immunoSEQ multiplex PCR, the TCRdb table keeps only in-frame clones and is missing some. The V and J calls and the clone size are those of that table, but D and trimming were determined from the DNA. The data contain under 85,000 clones, around four fifths of them seen just once; the ten biggest clones take up 30% to 45%. This clonotype originated in an older man with active or convalescent COVID-19. The sample taken for sequencing was peripheral blood.

The CDR3 loop reads CAISEYKGQETEAFF. CDR3 bases: TGTGCCATCAGTGAGTATAAGGGACAGGAAACTGAAGCTTTCTTT. This chain uses TRBV10-3 with TRBJ1-1, with 8 positions matching TRBD1. Trimming removed 1 base from V and 5 bases from J; junction bases left unmatched: 6. Germline V gives CDR1 ENHRY, CDR2 SYGVKD. CDR3 length: 15 amino acids.